These 12 T cell receptor beta chains originate from one sample sequenced in a study of blood T cells in healthy people across ages. Primed by a sample-barcoded 5' primer and a J-beta primer mix, a second PCR proceeded for about 7 to 11 cycles. TCRdb analysed the 5' RACE reads with MiXCR anew, one entry per CDR3 protein. The sample has some 1.4 million distinct CDR3 sequences; about 43% are singletons. The sequenced sample was blood. The receptors derive from a woman younger than 30 in good health.

This clonotype was detected only a few times. The chain recombines TRBV20-1 with TRBJ2-7, with 7 bases matching TRBD2. CDR3 length equals 15 residues. Per germline, CDR1 DFQATT and CDR2 SNEGSKA (reference sequence). V was pared by 4 bases and J by 4 bases, with 13 bases of the junction left unmatched. The CDR3 loop reads CSAINSGKGLYEQYF. The CDR3 nucleotides read TGCAGTGCTATCAACAGCGGGAAGGGCCTGTACGAGCAGTACTTC.

This clonotype was observed a few times. This chain links TRBV4-1 with TRBJ1-1, with no clear D. The V end lost 5 bases, the J end lost 3 bases, and 13 bases lay between the germline ends. CDR1 is MGHRA, CDR2 YSYEKL, per germline. The CDR3 length is 14 residues. The CDR3 nucleotides are TGCGCCAGCAGCTCATACAGTGACTACACTGAAGCTTTCTTT. Protein: CASSSYSDYTEAFF.

Ten or more counts support this clonotype. The gene calls are TRBV7-9 and TRBJ1-3; unclear D gene. From germline, CDR1 is SEHNR and CDR2 FQNEAQ (reference sequence). This CDR3 contains 13 residues. With 6 bases removed from V and 0 bases from J, the gap between germline ends came to 6 bases. The CDR3 region has the DNA TGTGCCAGCAGTCTAGGCTCTGGAAACACCATATATTTT. Its translation: CASSLGSGNTIYF.

The V gene is TRBV12-3 or TRBV12-4, the J gene TRBJ2-7; D unclear. CDR3 length: 12 amino acids. Trimming shortened V by 3 bases and J by 6 bases, and 9 bases separated the two germline ends. The DNA for the CDR3 is TGTGCCAGCAGTTTTCCCCCCGGCGAGCAGTACTTC. It codes for CASSFPPGEQYF.

This clonotype appeared a few times. A read error may account for a junction end that differs from germline. This rearrangement joins TRBV2 to TRBJ2-3; 8 bases match TRBD2. CDR1 and CDR2 from the germline V gene are SNHLY and FYNNEI. CDR3 length: 17 residues. The CDR3 sequence: CVSSDTLAGPSTDTQYF. The CDR3 DNA reads TGTGTCAGCAGTGACACCTTAGCGGGACCAAGCACAGATACGCAGTATTTT.

The chain couples TRBV6-5 to TRBJ1-2; no clear D. Trimming pared 4 bases from V and 11 bases from J, leaving 11 bases between. Germline V gene sequence: CDR1 MNHEY, CDR2 SVGAGI. The CDR3 is 11 amino acids. CDR3 residues: CASSFGQAYTF. The CDR3 bases are TGTGCCAGCAGTTTCGGTCAAGCTTACACCTTC.

This clonotype was picked up a small number of times. The chain links TRBV27 to TRBJ2-1; D may be TRBD1 or TRBD2 (5 bases each). The CDR3 contains 14 residues. The ends were cut back, 3 bases at V and 5 bases at J, with 11 bases in the middle. CDR1 MNHEY and CDR2 SMNVEV come from the germline V gene (reference sequence). In DNA form, the CDR3 reads TGTGCCAGCAGTTTTTGGGGGAGCCACAATGAGCAGTTCTTC. This encodes CASSFWGSHNEQFF.

The chain uses TRBV7-9 and TRBJ2-3; possibly TRBD1 or TRBD2 for D (5 bases each). V was pared by 1 base and J by 10 bases, with 18 bases between. This CDR3 has 15 amino acids. The germline V gene has CDR1 SEHNR and CDR2 FQNEAQ (reference sequence). CDR3 sequence: CASSLGSGPKWAQYF. CDR3 in DNA: TGTGCCAGCAGCTTAGGATCGGGACCTAAATGGGCGCAGTATTTT. Full variable domain (missing parts from reference TRBV7-9 and TRBJ2-3): DTGVSQNPRHKITKRGQNVTFRCDPISEHNRLYWYRQTLGQGPEFLTYFQNEAQLEKSRLLSDRFSAERPKGSFSTLEIQRTEQGDSAMYLCASSLGSGPKWAQYFGPGTRLTVL.

V and J are TRBV20-1 and TRBJ1-2; 8 nucleotides align to TRBD1. The CDR3 length is 13 residues. The V gene end was trimmed by 6 bases and the J gene end by 7 bases; junction bases not matched to a gene: 10. Germline V gene sequence: CDR1 DFQATT, CDR2 SNEGSKA (reference sequence). The CDR3 DNA sequence: TGCAGTGCCGCCCAGGGGGCGCCTGGTGGCTACACCTTC. Its protein is CSAAQGAPGGYTF.

The chain combines TRBV29-1 with TRBJ2-7; tentatively, D is TRBD1 or TRBD2 (5 bases each). The V end lost 4 bases, the J end lost 0 bases, and 16 bases lay between the germline ends. The CDR3 totals 15 residues. The germline V gene encodes CDR1 SQVTM and CDR2 ANQGSEA. The CDR3 DNA is TGCAGCGTTGTGACTTTTGGGACGGGCTCCTACGAGCAGTACTTC. This sequence encodes CSVVTFGTGSYEQYF.

The chain employs TRBV20-1 and TRBJ2-4, with TRBD2 matching over 10 bases. CDR1 is DFQATT and CDR2 is SNEGSKA in the germline V gene (reference sequence). The CDR3 sequence is 15 residues long. The junction had 17 bases not matched to a gene; V was cut back by 5 bases and J by 13 bases. CDR3 in DNA: TGCAGTGCTTGGGAGCTAGCGGGGGACGGGGGGGAGCAGTACTTC. It yields the protein CSAWELAGDGGEQYF.

This chain connects TRBV3-1 to TRBJ1-3; D may be TRBD1 (5 bases). CDR1 is LGHDT and CDR2 is YNNKEL in the germline V gene (reference sequence). CDR3 length: 16 amino acids. V lost 4 bases to trimming and J lost 0 bases, with 13 bases between them. The CDR3 sequence: CASSRGGTASGNTIYF. The CDR3 region has the DNA TGTGCCAGCAGCCGGGGGGGAACAGCCTCTGGAAACACCATATATTTT.